This T cell receptor (beta chain) was profiled in a study of Graves' ophthalmopathy and Graves' hyperthyroidism. Additional autoimmune diseases, uncontrolled infections, pregnancy or lactation disqualified patients. CDR3 length: 15 amino acids. CDR1 and CDR2 from the germline V gene are SGDLS and YYNGEE. Trimming took 0 bases from V and 1 from J, leaving 10 bases between them. This clonotype was counted many times. Antigen specificity is unknown. The authors amplified TCR beta CDR3 regions, and they did so from RNA transcripts for repertoire sequencing. Second-round multiplex PCR came after a first-round RT-PCR that employed HTBI primers. MiXCR, applied by TCRdb to the multiplex PCR reads, yields one record per CDR3 protein. The data show hundreds of thousands of distinct CDR3 sequences, with 22% seen just once and approximately 7.7% held by the top ten. Study conclusions and caveats: The 13-signature model separated ophthalmopathy from stable hyperthyroidism at almost 90% sensitivity and approximately 79% specificity.

The source of this sequence is a woman between 18 and 29 years old with stable Graves' hyperthyroidism. Some clones in this sample may be carry-over from other donors' samples. Sequencing was done on a sample of peripheral blood. The chain uses TRBV9 and TRBJ2-5; no firm D call. This CDR3 reads CASSVEPQPQETQYF. The CDR3 nucleotides are TGTGCCAGCAGCGTAGAGCCCCAACCCCAAGAGACCCAGTACTTC. Using reference TRBV9 and TRBJ2-5 for the parts outside the CDR3, the full variable domain is DSGVTQTPKHLITATGQRVTLRCSPRSGDLSVYWYQQSLDQGLQFLIQYYNGEERAKGNILERFSAQQFPDLHSELNLSSLELGDSALYFCASSVEPQPQETQYFGPGTRLLVL.